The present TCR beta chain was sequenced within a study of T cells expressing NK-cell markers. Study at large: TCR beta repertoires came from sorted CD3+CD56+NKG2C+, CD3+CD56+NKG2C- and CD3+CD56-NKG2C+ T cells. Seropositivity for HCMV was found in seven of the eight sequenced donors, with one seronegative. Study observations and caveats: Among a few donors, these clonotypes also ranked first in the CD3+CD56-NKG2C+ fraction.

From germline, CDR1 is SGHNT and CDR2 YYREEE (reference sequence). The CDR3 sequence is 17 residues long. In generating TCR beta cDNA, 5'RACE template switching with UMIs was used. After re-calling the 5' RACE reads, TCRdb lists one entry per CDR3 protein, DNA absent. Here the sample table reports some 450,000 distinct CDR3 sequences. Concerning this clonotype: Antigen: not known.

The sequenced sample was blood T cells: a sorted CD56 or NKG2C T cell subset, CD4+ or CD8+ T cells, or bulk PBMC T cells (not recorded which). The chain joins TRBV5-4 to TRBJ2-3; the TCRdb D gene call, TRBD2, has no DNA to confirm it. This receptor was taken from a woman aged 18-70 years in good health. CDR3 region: CASRSGGLAGEIDTQYF.